This T cell receptor (beta chain) was obtained from a study of blood T cell repertoires in COVID-19. The J segment lost 0 bases and the V segment lost 8 bases, leaving 7 bases of the junction unmatched. The CDR3 totals 15 residues. CDR1 is MNHEY, CDR2 SVGAGI, per germline. The assay was immunoSEQ multiplex PCR, and TCRdb's table has in-frame clones only and misses some. Of about 150,000 clones in the sample, roughly 87% are singletons; the top ten hold about 4%. What was sequenced was peripheral blood. The receptor comes from a woman in her fifties or sixties with active or convalescent COVID-19. The chain employs TRBV6-5 and TRBJ1-3; 7 bases align to TRBD1. CDR3 region: CASQIGGASGNTIYF. The CDR3 nucleotides are TGTGCCAGCCAAATAGGGGGCGCCTCTGGAAACACCATATATTTT.